This T cell receptor beta chain appears in the sequencing data of a study of spatial heterogeneity in lung cancer. Time point here: sample taken at primary tumor resection. Sequencing of whole RNA from tumor, nontumor lung or frozen PBMC involved no sorting. One entry per CDR3 protein, called by TCRdb with MiXCR from the 5' RACE reads. The sample holds 85,000 to 100,000 distinct CDR3 sequences, approximately 12% seen once. In germline, CDR1 is ENHRY, CDR2 SYGVKD. There are 11 residues in the CDR3. The ends lost 9 bases at V and 7 bases at J; junction bases unmatched: 5. This clonotype occurred many times.

The sequencing here drew on PBMCs, taken at surgery. V gene TRBV10-3 combines with J gene TRBJ2-5; 7 bases are shared with TRBD2. This TCR was sampled from a male donor with early-stage non-small cell lung cancer. The CDR3 DNA sequence: TGTGCCATTGGGGCTAGCGGGACCCAGTACTTC. Translated: CAIGASGTQYF.